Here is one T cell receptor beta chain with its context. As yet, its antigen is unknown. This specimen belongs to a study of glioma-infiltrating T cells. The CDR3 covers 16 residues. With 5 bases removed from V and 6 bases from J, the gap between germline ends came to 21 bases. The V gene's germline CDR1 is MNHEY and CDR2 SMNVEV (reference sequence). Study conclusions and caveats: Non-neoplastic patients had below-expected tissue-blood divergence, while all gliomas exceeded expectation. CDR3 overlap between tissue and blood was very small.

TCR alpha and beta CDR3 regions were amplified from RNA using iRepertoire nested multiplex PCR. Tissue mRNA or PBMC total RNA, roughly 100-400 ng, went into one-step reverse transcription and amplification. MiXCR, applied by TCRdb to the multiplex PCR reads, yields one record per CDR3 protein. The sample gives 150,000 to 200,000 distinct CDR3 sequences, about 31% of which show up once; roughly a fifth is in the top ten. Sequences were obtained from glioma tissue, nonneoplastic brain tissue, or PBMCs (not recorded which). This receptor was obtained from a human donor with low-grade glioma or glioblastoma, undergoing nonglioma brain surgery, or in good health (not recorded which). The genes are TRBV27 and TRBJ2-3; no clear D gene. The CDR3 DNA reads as TGTGCCAGCAGTCGCGGTCTGTCGGGTTTCGCGGATACGCAGTATTTT. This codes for CASSRGLSGFADTQYF.